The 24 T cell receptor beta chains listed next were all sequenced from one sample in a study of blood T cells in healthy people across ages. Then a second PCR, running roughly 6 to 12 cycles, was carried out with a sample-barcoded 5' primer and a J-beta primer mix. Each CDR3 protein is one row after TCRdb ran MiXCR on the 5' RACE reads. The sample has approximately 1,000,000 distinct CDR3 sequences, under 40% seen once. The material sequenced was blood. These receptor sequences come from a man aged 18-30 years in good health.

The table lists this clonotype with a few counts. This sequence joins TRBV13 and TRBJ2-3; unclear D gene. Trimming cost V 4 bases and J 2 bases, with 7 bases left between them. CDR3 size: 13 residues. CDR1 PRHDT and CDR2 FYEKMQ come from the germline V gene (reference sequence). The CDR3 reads CASSSTYTDTQYF. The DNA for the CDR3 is TGTGCCAGCAGCTCGACCTACACAGATACGCAGTATTTT.

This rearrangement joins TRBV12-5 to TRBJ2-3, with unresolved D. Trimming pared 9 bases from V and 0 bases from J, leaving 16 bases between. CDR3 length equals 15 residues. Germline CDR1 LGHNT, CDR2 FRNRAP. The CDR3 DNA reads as TGTGCTAGCGTGCTTTCCGACCCTAGCACAGATACGCAGTATTTT. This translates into CASVLSDPSTDTQYF.

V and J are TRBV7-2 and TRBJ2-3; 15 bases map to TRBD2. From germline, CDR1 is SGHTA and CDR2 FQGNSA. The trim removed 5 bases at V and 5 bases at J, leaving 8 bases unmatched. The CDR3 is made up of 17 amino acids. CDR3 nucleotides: TGTGCCAGCAGCCCAGGGACTAGCGGGGGGAGAGGAGATACGCAGTATTTT. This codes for CASSPGTSGGRGDTQYF. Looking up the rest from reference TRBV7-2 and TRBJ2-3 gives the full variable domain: GAGVSQSPSNKVTEKGKDVELRCDPISGHTALYWYRQSLGQGLEFLIYFQGNSAPDKSGLPSDRFSAERTGGSVSTLTIQRTQQEDSAVYLCASSPGTSGGRGDTQYFGPGTRLTVL.

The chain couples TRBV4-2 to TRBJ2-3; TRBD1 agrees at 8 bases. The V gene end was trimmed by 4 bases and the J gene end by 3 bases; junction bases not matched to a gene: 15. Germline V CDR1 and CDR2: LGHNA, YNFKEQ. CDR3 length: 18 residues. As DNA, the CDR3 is TGTGCCAGCAGCCCAGAAACCGTAGGACAGGGAAGGACAGATACGCAGTATTTT. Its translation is CASSPETVGQGRTDTQYF.

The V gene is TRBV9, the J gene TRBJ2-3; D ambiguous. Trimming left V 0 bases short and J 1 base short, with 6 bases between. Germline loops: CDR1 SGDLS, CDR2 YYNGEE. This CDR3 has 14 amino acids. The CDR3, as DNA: TGTGCCAGCAGCGTAGAGGTTGGCACAGATACGCAGTATTTT. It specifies CASSVEVGTDTQYF.

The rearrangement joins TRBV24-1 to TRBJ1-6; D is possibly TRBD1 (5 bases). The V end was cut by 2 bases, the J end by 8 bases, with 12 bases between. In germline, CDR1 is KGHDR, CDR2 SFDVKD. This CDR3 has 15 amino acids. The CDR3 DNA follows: TGTGCCACCAGTGATTCGCGGACGGGGGATTCACCCCTCCACTTT. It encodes CATSDSRTGDSPLHF.

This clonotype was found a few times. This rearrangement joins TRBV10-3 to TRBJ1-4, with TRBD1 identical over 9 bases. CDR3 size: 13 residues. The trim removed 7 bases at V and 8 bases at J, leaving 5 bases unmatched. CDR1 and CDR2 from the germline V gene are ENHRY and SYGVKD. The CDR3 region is CAINRGQGEKLFF. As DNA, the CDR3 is TGTGCCATCAACAGGGGGCAAGGGGAAAAACTGTTTTTT.

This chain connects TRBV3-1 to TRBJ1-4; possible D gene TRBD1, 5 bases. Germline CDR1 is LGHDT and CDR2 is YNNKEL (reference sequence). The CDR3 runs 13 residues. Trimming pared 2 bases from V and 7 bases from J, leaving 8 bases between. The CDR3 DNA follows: TGTGCCAGCAGCCAAAGGGGCGCTGAAAAACTGTTTTTT. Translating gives CASSQRGAEKLFF.

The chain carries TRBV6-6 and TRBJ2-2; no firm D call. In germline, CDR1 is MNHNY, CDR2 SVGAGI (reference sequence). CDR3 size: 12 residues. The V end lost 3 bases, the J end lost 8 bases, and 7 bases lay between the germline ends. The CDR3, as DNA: TGTGCCAGCAGTTATTTGTTAGGGGAGCTGTTTTTT. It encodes CASSYLLGELFF.

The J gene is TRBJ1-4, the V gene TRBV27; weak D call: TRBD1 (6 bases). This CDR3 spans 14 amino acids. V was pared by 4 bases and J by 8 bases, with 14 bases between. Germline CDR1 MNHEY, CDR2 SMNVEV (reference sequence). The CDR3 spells CASSSTGSLEKLFF. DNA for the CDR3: TGTGCCAGCAGTTCAACAGGGTCCCTGGAAAAACTGTTTTTT. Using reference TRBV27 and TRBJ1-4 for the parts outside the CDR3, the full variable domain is EAQVTQNPRYLITVTGKKLTVTCSQNMNHEYMSWYRQDPGLGLRQIYYSMNVEVTDKGDVPEGYKVSRKEKRNFPLILESPSPNQTSLYFCASSSTGSLEKLFFGSGTQLSVL.

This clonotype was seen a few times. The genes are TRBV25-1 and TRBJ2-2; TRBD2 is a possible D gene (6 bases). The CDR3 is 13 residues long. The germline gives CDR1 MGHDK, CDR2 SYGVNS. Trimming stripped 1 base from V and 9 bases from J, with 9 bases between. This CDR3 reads CASSEWGGWELFF. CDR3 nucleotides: TGTGCCAGCAGTGAATGGGGAGGCTGGGAGCTGTTTTTT.

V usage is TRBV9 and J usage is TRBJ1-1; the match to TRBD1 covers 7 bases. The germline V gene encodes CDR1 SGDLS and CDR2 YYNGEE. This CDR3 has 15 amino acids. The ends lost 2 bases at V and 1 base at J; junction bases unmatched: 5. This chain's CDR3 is CASSVTQGENTEAFF. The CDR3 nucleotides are TGTGCCAGCAGCGTTACCCAGGGGGAGAACACTGAAGCTTTCTTT.

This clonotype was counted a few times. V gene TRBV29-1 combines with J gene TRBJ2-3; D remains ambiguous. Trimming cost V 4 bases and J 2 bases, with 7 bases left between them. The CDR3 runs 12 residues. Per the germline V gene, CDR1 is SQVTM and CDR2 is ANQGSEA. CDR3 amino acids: CSVVRTTDTQYF. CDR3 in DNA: TGCAGCGTTGTCCGGACCACAGATACGCAGTATTTT.

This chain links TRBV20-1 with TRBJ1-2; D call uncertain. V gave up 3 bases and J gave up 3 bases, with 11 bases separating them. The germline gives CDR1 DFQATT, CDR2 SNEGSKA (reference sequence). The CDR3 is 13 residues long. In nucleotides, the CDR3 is TGCAGTGCTAGGGAGGGTCCGGACTATGGCTACACCTTC. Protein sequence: CSAREGPDYGYTF.

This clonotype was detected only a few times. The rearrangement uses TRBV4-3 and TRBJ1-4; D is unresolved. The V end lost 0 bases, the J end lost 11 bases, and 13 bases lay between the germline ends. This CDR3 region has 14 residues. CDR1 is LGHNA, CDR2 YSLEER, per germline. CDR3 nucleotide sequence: TGCGCCAGCAGCCAAGATGCAGGTTCGGGGAAACTGTTTTTT. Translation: CASSQDAGSGKLFF.

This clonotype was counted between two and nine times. CDR3 coding DNA: TGCGCCAGCCGTATAGAGGTGGCAGAATACAATGAGCAGTTCTTC. This translates into CASRIEVAEYNEQFF. The V gene is TRBV5-1, the J gene TRBJ2-1; D gene ambiguous. This CDR3 spans 15 amino acids. Germline CDR1 and CDR2: SGHRS and YFSETQ. The V gene lost 7 bases and the J gene lost 4 bases, with 18 bases spanning the gap.

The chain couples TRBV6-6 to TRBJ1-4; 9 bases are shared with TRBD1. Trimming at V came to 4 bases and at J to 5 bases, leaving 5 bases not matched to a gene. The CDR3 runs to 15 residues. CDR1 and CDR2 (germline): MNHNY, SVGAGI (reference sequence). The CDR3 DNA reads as TGTGCCAGCAGTTTAAGGGACAGGGTAAATGAAAAACTGTTTTTT. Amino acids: CASSLRDRVNEKLFF.

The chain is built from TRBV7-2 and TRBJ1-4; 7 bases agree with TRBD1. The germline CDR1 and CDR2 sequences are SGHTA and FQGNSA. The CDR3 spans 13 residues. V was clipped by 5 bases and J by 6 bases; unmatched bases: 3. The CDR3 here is CASSAGQYEKLFF. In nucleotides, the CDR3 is TGTGCCAGCAGCGCGGGACAGTATGAAAAACTGTTTTTT.

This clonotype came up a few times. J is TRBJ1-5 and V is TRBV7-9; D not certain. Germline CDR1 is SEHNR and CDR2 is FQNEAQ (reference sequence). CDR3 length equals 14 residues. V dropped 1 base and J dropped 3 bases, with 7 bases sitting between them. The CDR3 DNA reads TGTGCCAGCAGCTTAGTTACAGTCAATCAGCCCCAGCATTTT. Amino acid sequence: CASSLVTVNQPQHF.

CDR3 coding DNA: TGTGCCAGCAGCACGGACGGAAAGAACACCGGGGAGCTGTTTTTT. Residues: CASSTDGKNTGELFF. The chain links TRBV5-4 to TRBJ2-2; D unclear. Germline V lookup: CDR1 SGHNT, CDR2 YYREEE (reference sequence). The CDR3 spans 15 residues. The V and J ends lost 4 bases and 1 base respectively, with 11 bases between them.

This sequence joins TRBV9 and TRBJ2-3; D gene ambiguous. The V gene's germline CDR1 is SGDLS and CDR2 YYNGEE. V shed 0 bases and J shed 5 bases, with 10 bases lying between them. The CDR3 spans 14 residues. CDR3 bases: TGTGCCAGCAGCGTAGAGATAGGGCGAGATACGCAGTATTTT. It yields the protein CASSVEIGRDTQYF.

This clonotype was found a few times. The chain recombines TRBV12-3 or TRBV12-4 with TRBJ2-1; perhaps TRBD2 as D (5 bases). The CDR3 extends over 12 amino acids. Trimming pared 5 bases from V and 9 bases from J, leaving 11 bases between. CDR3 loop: CASSPPRVEQFF. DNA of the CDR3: TGTGCCAGCAGTCCACCGCGGGTTGAGCAGTTCTTC.

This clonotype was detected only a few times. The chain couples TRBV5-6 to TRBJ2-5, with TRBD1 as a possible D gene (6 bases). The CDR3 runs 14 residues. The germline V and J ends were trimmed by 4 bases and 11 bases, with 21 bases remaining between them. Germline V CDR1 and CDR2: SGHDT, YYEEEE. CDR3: CASSPGHTYNEQYF. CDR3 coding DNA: TGTGCCAGCAGCCCGGGACACACATACAATGAGCAGTACTTC. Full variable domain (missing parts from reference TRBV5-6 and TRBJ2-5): DAGVTQSPTHLIKTRGQQVTLRCSPKSGHDTVSWYQQALGQGPQFIFQYYEEEERQRGNFPDRFSGHQFPNYSSELNVNALLLGDSALYLCASSPGHTYNEQYFGPGTRLLVL.

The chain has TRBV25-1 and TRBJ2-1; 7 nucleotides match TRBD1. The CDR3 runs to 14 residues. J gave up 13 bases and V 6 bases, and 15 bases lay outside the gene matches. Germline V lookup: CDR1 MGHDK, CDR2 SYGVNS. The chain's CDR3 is CASSHDRDQETQFF. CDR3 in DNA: TGTGCCAGCAGCCACGACAGGGACCAAGAGACCCAGTTCTTC.